Below are 2 T cell receptor beta chains sequenced from a single sample in a study of PD-L1 blockade in urothelial cancer. Some clones are missing from TCRdb's copy, which holds only in-frame ones; the method was immunoSEQ multiplex PCR. The profile shows some 30,000 clones, around 84% of them singletons. The specimen comprised PBMCs, sampled around atezolizumab (anti-PD-L1) treatment. These receptors were collected from a man aged 50-60 years with urothelial cancer.

The chain combines TRBV19 with TRBJ1-2, with a tentative D call TRBD1 (6 bases). Looked up from germline, CDR1 is LNHDA and CDR2 is SQIVND (reference sequence). CDR3 length equals 16 residues. V dropped 2 bases and J dropped 3 bases, with 16 bases sitting between them. CDR3 loop: CASSINFWTVDYGYTF. CDR3 coding DNA: TGTGCCAGTAGTATAAACTTTTGGACAGTGGACTATGGCTACACCTTC.

This chain connects TRBV6-1 to TRBJ2-3; D may be TRBD2 (6 bases). The CDR3 is 14 residues long. Germline V gene sequence: CDR1 MNHNS, CDR2 SASEGT. Trimming stripped 6 bases from V and 4 bases from J, with 14 bases between. CDR3 nucleotides: TGTGCCAGCAGGCGGGACCCAACATCAGATACGCAGTATTTT. This encodes CASRRDPTSDTQYF.